The present T cell receptor beta chain was sequenced within a study of T-cell reconstitution after alpha-beta-depleted transplantation in children. The CDR3 is 15 amino acids. V gave up 5 bases and J gave up 6 bases; unmatched junction bases: 10. In germline, CDR1 is SGHNT, CDR2 YENEEA. Preparing the TCRbeta library involved the use of unique molecular identifiers. Via MiXCR, TCRdb re-called the PCR reads, giving one row per CDR3 protein. Of some 550,000 distinct CDR3 sequences listed, more than 20% were seen once; the top ten hold roughly an eighth. This clonotype turned up a few times. The source is a boy younger than two who had a stem cell transplant for acute myeloid leukemia, so the T cells may come from the graft donor. V usage is TRBV11-3 and J usage is TRBJ2-1, with 7 nucleotides matching TRBD2. The sequenced sample was PBMCs, mostly from graft donor cells, obtained 360 days after TCRalphabeta/CD19-depleted stem cell transplant. The CDR3 nucleotides read TGTGCCAGCAGCCGAGGGCGGGGGACCAGCAATGAGCAGTTCTTC. Protein product: CASSRGRGTSNEQFF. Full variable domain (rest looked up from reference TRBV11-3 and TRBJ2-1): EAGVVQSPRYKIIEKKQPVAFWCNPISGHNTLYWYLQNLGQGPELLIRYENEEAVDDSQLPKDRFSAERLKGVDSTLKIQPAELGDSAVYLCASSRGRGTSNEQFFGPGTRLTVL.